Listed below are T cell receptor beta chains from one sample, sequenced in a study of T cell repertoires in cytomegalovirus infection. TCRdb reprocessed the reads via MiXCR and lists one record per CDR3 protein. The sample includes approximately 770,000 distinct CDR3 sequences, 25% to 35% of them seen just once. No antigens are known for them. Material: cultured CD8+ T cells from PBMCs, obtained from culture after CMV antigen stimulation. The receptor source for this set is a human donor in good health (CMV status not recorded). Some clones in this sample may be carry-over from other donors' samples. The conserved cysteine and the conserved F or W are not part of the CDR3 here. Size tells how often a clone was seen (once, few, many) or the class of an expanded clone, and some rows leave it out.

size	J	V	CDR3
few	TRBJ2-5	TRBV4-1	ASSQGPRQETQY
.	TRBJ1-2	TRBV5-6	ASSPRTDTNYGYT
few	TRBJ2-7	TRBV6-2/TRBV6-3	ASSPTERRQY
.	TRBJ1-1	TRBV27	ASSPDSSGMNTEAF
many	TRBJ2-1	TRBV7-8	ASSIGTSGYNEQF
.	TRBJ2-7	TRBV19	ASSGQSYEQY
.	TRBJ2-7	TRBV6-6	ASSYSRTGWVDEQY
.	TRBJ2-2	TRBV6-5	ASSPTGGLVGELF
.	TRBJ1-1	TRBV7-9	ASSSPTGADTEAF
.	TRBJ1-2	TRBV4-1	ASSPKVMTGYT
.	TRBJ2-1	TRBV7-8	ASSLELAGGPYNEQF
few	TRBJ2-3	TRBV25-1	ASSEYRGSDTQY
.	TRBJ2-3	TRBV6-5	ASSPLNTPDTQY
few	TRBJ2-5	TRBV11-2	ASSGPPETQY
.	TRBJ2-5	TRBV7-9	ASSIPGQGASETQY
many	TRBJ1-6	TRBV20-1	SAREAGVSSPLH
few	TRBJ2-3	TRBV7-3	ASSSPLTGGTDTQY
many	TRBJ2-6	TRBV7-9	ASSSGQAGANVLT
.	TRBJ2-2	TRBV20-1	SARGLAGGVNYGELF
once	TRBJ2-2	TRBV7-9	ASSLAPDLNTGELS
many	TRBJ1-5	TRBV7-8	ASSPARQLSNQPQH
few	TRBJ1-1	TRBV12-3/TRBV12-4	ASSNKNTEAF
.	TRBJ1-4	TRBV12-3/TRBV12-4	ASSDRGRNYEKLF
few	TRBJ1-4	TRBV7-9	ASSLVSTNEKLF
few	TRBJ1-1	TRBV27	ASSLRLGNTEAF
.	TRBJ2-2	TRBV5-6	ASSSNAGWGDTGELF
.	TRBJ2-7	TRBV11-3	ASSFRDRTYEQY